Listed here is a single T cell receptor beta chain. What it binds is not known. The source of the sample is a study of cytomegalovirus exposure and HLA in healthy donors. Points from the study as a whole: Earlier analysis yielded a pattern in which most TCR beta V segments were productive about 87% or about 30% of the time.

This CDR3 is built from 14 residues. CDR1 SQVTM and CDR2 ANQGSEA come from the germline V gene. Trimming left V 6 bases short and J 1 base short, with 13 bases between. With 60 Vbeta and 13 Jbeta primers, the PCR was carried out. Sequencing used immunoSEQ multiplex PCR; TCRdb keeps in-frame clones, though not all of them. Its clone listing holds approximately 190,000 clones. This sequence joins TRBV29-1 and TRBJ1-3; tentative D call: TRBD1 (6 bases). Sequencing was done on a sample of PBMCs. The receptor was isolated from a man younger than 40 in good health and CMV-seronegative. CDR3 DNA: TGCAGCGTCGCACAGGGCGCATCTGGAAACACCATATATTTT. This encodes CSVAQGASGNTIYF.